A selection of T cell receptor beta chains follows, all from one sample in a study of Ad26.COV2.S vaccination and SARS-CoV-2 variants. This table comes from immunoSEQ multiplex PCR, and its TCRdb copy is limited to in-frame clones, with some not included. The sample lists about 250,000 clones, around 88% occurring once. This sample comprised peripheral blood, obtained in a trial of Ad26.COV2.S vaccine versus placebo. Receptor source: a person aged 18 to 65 who received the Ad26.COV2.S COVID-19 vaccine or a placebo. CDR3s include the opening cysteine and the closing phenylalanine or tryptophan. The D gene is left open where the match is weak. Clone size is stated in some rows and not others, as once, few, many or a class when expanded.

v_call	clone_size	d_call	j_call	cdr3_nt	cdr3_aa
TRBV24-1	-	TRBD1	TRBJ1-2	TGTGCCACCAGTGATAACAGGGGTGACTATGGCTACACCTTC	CATSDNRGDYGYTF
TRBV25-1	-	TRBD1	TRBJ1-4	TGTGCCAGTAGTGGGACAGACGGTGGAAAACTGTTTTTT	CASSGTDGGKLFF
TRBV3-1/TRBV3-2	-	-	TRBJ2-3	TGTGCCAGCAGCCAAGATATACTCCCTCGGCATACGCAGTATTTT	CASSQDILPRHTQYF
TRBV9	-	-	TRBJ1-4	TGTGCCAGCAGCGCAGGAGCAACTAATGAAAAACTGTTTTTT	CASSAGATNEKLFF
TRBV21-1	-	-	TRBJ1-2	TGTGCCAGCAGCGCCGAAACCGGGACAGCTCTTTTCTATAGGGGCTACACCTTC	CASSAETGTALFYRGYTF
TRBV5-8	once	-	TRBJ2-7	TGTGCCAGCAGCCCGGTCGCAGGTTGGAGGTACGAGCAGTACTTC	CASSPVAGWRYEQYF
TRBV27	-	-	TRBJ1-2	TGTGCCAGCAGCAACAGGGCTAACTATGGCTACACCTTC	CASSNRANYGYTF
TRBV24-1	-	-	TRBJ1-2	TGTGCCACCAGTCAAGGGGGGGGGTATGGCTACACCTTC	CATSQGGGYGYTF
TRBV10-3	-	-	TRBJ1-1	TGTGCCATCAGTGAAAGAAGTTCGGCAGGGCTGGGGAACACTGAAGCTTTCTTT	CAISERSSAGLGNTEAFF
TRBV10-3	-	-	TRBJ2-3	TGTGCCATCAGTGAGCCCCAGCAGGCTAGCACAGATACGCAGTATTTT	CAISEPQQASTDTQYF
TRBV20-1	few	-	TRBJ2-7	TGCAGTGCTAGTGGAAGGGTTGAGGCCGGATACGAGCAGTACTTC	CSASGRVEAGYEQYF
TRBV7-2	-	TRBD2	TRBJ2-2	TGTGCCAGCAGCCTAGCGGGGGGCCCCACCGGGGAGCTGTTTTTT	CASSLAGGPTGELFF
TRBV10-3	once	-	TRBJ1-3	TGTGCCATCAGTGCGGGAGGCCTCTCTGGAAACACCATATATTTT	CAISAGGLSGNTIYF
TRBV7-9	-	-	TRBJ1-5	TGTGCCAGCAGCTTTGGTGGGGGTCAGCCCCAGCATTTT	CASSFGGGQPQHF
TRBV5-6	-	-	TRBJ1-3	TGTGCCAGCAGCTTCGGAAACACCATATATTTT	CASSFGNTIYF
TRBV5-1	-	-	TRBJ1-4	TGCGCCAGCAGCCTCAGCACCCGTTGGATTCGTGAAAAACTGTTTTTT	CASSLSTRWIREKLFF
TRBV14	-	-	TRBJ2-7	TGTGCCAGCAGCCCACAACCTGGGTCTTCCTACGAGCAGTACTTC	CASSPQPGSSYEQYF
TRBV29-1	-	-	TRBJ1-4	TGCAGCGTTGAGCTAGCAACTAATGAAAAACTGTTTTTT	CSVELATNEKLFF
TRBV15	once	TRBD2	TRBJ2-1	TGTGCCACCAGCAGAGCCAGCGGGAGGATCAGCTCCTACAATGAGCAGTTCTTC	CATSRASGRISSYNEQFF
TRBV7-2	-	-	TRBJ2-3	TGTGCCAGCAGGTCCGGGACCCCGGTGGATACGCAGTATTTT	CASRSGTPVDTQYF
TRBV11-2	-	-	TRBJ1-1	TGTGCCAGCATCCCTTGGCCCGGGGGTTACACTGAAGCTTTCTTT	CASIPWPGGYTEAFF
TRBV7-2	-	TRBD2	TRBJ2-4	TGTGCCAGCAGCTTAGTACTAGCGGGGGGATTAGCCAAAAACATTCAGTACTTC	CASSLVLAGGLAKNIQYF
TRBV5-1	-	-	TRBJ1-6	TGCGCCAGCAGCTTGCAGCAGCCGCCTAATTCACCCCTCCACTTT	CASSLQQPPNSPLHF
TRBV5-4	-	-	TRBJ2-5	TGTGCCAGCAGCTTGAATAAGGGGCAAGAGACCCAGTACTTC	CASSLNKGQETQYF
TRBV9	-	TRBD1	TRBJ1-1	TGTGCCAGCAGCCCCAGGGGGAACAGGAACACTGAAGCTTTCTTT	CASSPRGNRNTEAFF
TRBV4-2	-	-	TRBJ1-4	TGTGCCAGCAGCCAGGAGGCGGGGGGCGTAGATGAAAAACTGTTTTTT	CASSQEAGGVDEKLFF
TRBV5-4	-	TRBD2	TRBJ2-2	TGTGCCAGCAGCTCGGGACTAGCGGGGGGCGGGAACACCGGGGAGCTGTTTTTT	CASSSGLAGGGNTGELFF
TRBV20-1	-	-	TRBJ1-5	TGCAGTGCTAGTCGTCCCGGGGTCCGCCATCAGCCCCAGCATTTT	CSASRPGVRHQPQHF
TRBV4-3	once	TRBD2	TRBJ2-5	TGCGCCAGCAGCCAAGAAGGCGGGGGGGTTAGAGAGACCCAGTACTTC	CASSQEGGGVRETQYF
TRBV10-3	-	-	TRBJ1-2	TGTGCCATCAGTGAGCAGGGTACCATAGACTATGGCTACACCTTC	CAISEQGTIDYGYTF
TRBV3-1/TRBV3-2	few	-	TRBJ1-1	TGTGCCAGCAGCCCTGGCCCGAACACTGAAGCTTTCTTT	CASSPGPNTEAFF
TRBV6-1	-	TRBD1	TRBJ1-2	TGTGCCAGCAGTGAAGCGGTCTCAGGGGGCAGGAGAGGCTACACCTTC	CASSEAVSGGRRGYTF
TRBV7-9	-	TRBD2	TRBJ2-2	TGTGCCAGCAGTCCTGCGGGAGGGACCGGGGAGCTGTTTTTT	CASSPAGGTGELFF
TRBV7-8	-	-	TRBJ1-3	TGTGCCAGCAGCCCAGGAGGGTCATTGGGAAACACCATATATTTT	CASSPGGSLGNTIYF
TRBV6-5	-	TRBD1	TRBJ1-1	TGTGCCAGCAGTTACTCGGGACAGGGTGTGGCTGAAGCTTTCTTT	CASSYSGQGVAEAFF
TRBV30	-	-	TRBJ2-3	TGTGCCTGGAGTGTTTCCAGTGTAACAGATACGCAGTATTTT	CAWSVSSVTDTQYF
TRBV2	-	-	TRBJ2-1	TGTGCCAGCAGTCCCCATAGGGATGAGCAGTTCTTC	CASSPHRDEQFF